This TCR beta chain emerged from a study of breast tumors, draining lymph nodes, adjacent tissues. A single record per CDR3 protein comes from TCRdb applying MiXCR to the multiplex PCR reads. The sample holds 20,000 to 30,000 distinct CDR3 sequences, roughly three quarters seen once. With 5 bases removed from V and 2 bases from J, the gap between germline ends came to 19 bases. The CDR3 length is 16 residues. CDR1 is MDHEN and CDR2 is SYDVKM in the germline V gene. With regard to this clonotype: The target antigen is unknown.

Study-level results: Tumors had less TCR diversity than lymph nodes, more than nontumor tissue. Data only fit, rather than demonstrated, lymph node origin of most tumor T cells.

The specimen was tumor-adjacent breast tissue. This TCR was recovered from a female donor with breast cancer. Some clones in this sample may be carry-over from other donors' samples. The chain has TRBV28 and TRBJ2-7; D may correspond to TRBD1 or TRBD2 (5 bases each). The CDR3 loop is CASSATGGAPTYEQYF. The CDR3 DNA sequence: TGTGCCAGCAGTGCTACAGGAGGCGCGCCTACCTACGAGCAGTACTTC.